These T cell receptor beta chains were read from a single sample in a study of cytomegalovirus exposure and HLA in healthy donors. The method was immunoSEQ multiplex PCR; TCRdb's version includes in-frame clones alone and lacks a portion of them. The table has some 140,000 clones, roughly 70% seen once; the top ten hold 2.5% to 3.5%. Sequenced sample: PBMCs. Every receptor here comes from a man aged 40-49 years in good health and CMV-seronegative. Both conserved end residues are part of each CDR3. The D gene is left open where the match is weak. Expanded clones get a size class; other rows say once, few or many, or leave the size out.

d_gene: TRBD1; v_gene: TRBV5-1; abundance: .; j_gene: TRBJ2-7; CDR3aa: CASSLGDRAYEQYF; CDR3nt: TGCGCCAGCAGCTTGGGGGACAGAGCCTACGAGCAGTACTTC
d_gene: .; v_gene: TRBV18; abundance: .; j_gene: TRBJ1-5; CDR3aa: CASEGGPSNQPQHF; CDR3nt: TGTGCCAGCGAAGGGGGACCTAGCAATCAGCCCCAGCATTTT
d_gene: .; v_gene: TRBV5-6; abundance: .; j_gene: TRBJ1-5; CDR3aa: CASGRSLSNQPQHF; CDR3nt: TGTGCCAGCGGCCGGAGTTTGAGCAATCAGCCCCAGCATTTT
d_gene: .; v_gene: TRBV5-1; abundance: .; j_gene: TRBJ1-2; CDR3aa: CASSSFGQSNYGYTF; CDR3nt: TGCGCCAGCAGCTCCTTCGGACAGTCTAACTATGGCTACACCTTC
d_gene: .; v_gene: TRBV6-1; abundance: once; j_gene: TRBJ2-7; CDR3aa: CASSEAGASYEQYF; CDR3nt: TGTGCCAGCAGTGAAGCGGGGGCCTCCTACGAGCAGTACTTC
d_gene: .; v_gene: TRBV7-6; abundance: .; j_gene: TRBJ2-3; CDR3aa: CASSPLGEGQGLGTQYF; CDR3nt: TGTGCCAGCAGCCCCCTAGGGGAGGGCCAGGGGTTAGGTACGCAGTATTTT
d_gene: TRBD2; v_gene: TRBV5-4; abundance: .; j_gene: TRBJ2-1; CDR3aa: CASSLEPGLAGADSYNEQFF; CDR3nt: TGTGCCAGCAGCTTGGAGCCGGGACTAGCGGGGGCCGACTCCTACAATGAGCAGTTCTTC
d_gene: .; v_gene: TRBV6-5; abundance: .; j_gene: TRBJ2-3; CDR3aa: CASRPPGSTDTQYF; CDR3nt: TGTGCCAGCAGGCCCCCCGGGAGCACAGATACGCAGTATTTT
d_gene: .; v_gene: TRBV2; abundance: .; j_gene: TRBJ2-2; CDR3aa: CASSGEAGELFF; CDR3nt: TGTGCCAGCAGCGGAGAGGCCGGGGAGCTGTTTTTT
d_gene: TRBD1; v_gene: TRBV7-9; abundance: .; j_gene: TRBJ1-1; CDR3aa: CASRTNGQVGNTEAFF; CDR3nt: TGTGCCAGCAGAACAAACGGACAGGTCGGGAACACTGAAGCTTTCTTT
d_gene: TRBD2; v_gene: TRBV11-2; abundance: few; j_gene: TRBJ2-1; CDR3aa: CASRSTSGGYNEQFF; CDR3nt: TGTGCCAGCAGGTCCACTAGCGGGGGATACAATGAGCAGTTCTTC
d_gene: .; v_gene: TRBV13; abundance: few; j_gene: TRBJ1-1; CDR3aa: CASSLRDNLNTEAFF; CDR3nt: TGTGCCAGCAGCTTAAGGGACAACCTGAACACTGAAGCTTTCTTT
d_gene: TRBD1; v_gene: TRBV15; abundance: .; j_gene: TRBJ2-5; CDR3aa: CATSRGGGTGGKTQYF; CDR3nt: TGTGCCACCAGCAGGGGTGGGGGGACAGGGGGCAAGACCCAGTACTTC
d_gene: .; v_gene: TRBV18; abundance: .; j_gene: TRBJ1-1; CDR3aa: CASSLRTDTEAFF; CDR3nt: TGTGCCAGCTCCCTGCGGACAGACACTGAAGCTTTCTTT
d_gene: .; v_gene: TRBV30; abundance: few; j_gene: TRBJ1-4; CDR3aa: CAWSGTVREKLFF; CDR3nt: TGTGCCTGGAGTGGTACAGTTCGTGAAAAACTGTTTTTT
d_gene: TRBD1; v_gene: TRBV19; abundance: .; j_gene: TRBJ1-2; CDR3aa: CAIKGQSYGYTF; CDR3nt: TGTGCCATCAAGGGACAGAGCTATGGCTACACCTTC
d_gene: TRBD2; v_gene: TRBV7-2; abundance: .; j_gene: TRBJ2-3; CDR3aa: CASSVGLAGDTDTQYF; CDR3nt: TGTGCCAGCAGCGTAGGACTAGCGGGGGACACAGATACGCAGTATTTT
d_gene: .; v_gene: TRBV30; abundance: .; j_gene: TRBJ2-7; CDR3aa: CAWSVANFTYEQYF; CDR3nt: TGTGCCTGGAGTGTCGCTAACTTCACCTACGAGCAGTACTTC
d_gene: .; v_gene: TRBV4-1; abundance: .; j_gene: TRBJ2-7; CDR3aa: CASSPLDRGGDYEQYF; CDR3nt: TGCGCCAGCAGCCCCCTAGACAGGGGAGGGGACTACGAGCAGTACTTC
d_gene: .; v_gene: TRBV7-9; abundance: .; j_gene: TRBJ1-1; CDR3aa: CASSLDLESTEAFF; CDR3nt: TGTGCCAGCAGCTTAGATTTGGAGAGCACTGAAGCTTTCTTT
d_gene: TRBD1; v_gene: TRBV30; abundance: .; j_gene: TRBJ1-1; CDR3aa: CAWSPGGTEAFF; CDR3nt: TGTGCCTGGAGCCCAGGGGGCACTGAAGCTTTCTTT
d_gene: TRBD1; v_gene: TRBV27; abundance: .; j_gene: TRBJ2-7; CDR3aa: CASTPATGGYEQYF; CDR3nt: TGTGCCAGTACCCCCGCGACAGGGGGTTACGAGCAGTACTTC
d_gene: .; v_gene: TRBV25-1; abundance: .; j_gene: TRBJ1-3; CDR3aa: CASSAISGNTIYF; CDR3nt: TGTGCCAGCAGTGCCATCTCTGGAAACACCATATATTTT
d_gene: .; v_gene: TRBV28; abundance: .; j_gene: TRBJ1-2; CDR3aa: CASSSYGQRNYGYTF; CDR3nt: TGTGCCAGCAGTTCCTACGGACAGAGAAACTATGGCTACACCTTC
d_gene: TRBD1; v_gene: TRBV4-1; abundance: .; j_gene: TRBJ1-5; CDR3aa: CASSRIDRGNQPQHF; CDR3nt: TGCGCCAGCAGCCGCATCGACAGGGGCAATCAGCCCCAGCATTTT
d_gene: TRBD2; v_gene: TRBV7-2; abundance: .; j_gene: TRBJ2-3; CDR3aa: CASSFGRGLAGATDTQYF; CDR3nt: TGTGCCAGCAGCTTTGGGCGAGGACTAGCGGGGGCCACAGATACGCAGTATTTT
d_gene: TRBD1; v_gene: TRBV6-6; abundance: .; j_gene: TRBJ1-4; CDR3aa: CASRDRGGNEKLFF; CDR3nt: TGTGCCAGCAGGGACAGGGGAGGTAATGAAAAACTGTTTTTT
d_gene: TRBD1; v_gene: TRBV7-6; abundance: .; j_gene: TRBJ1-5; CDR3aa: CASSLGLRGLSNQPQHF; CDR3nt: TGTGCCAGCAGCTTAGGGTTGAGGGGGCTTAGCAATCAGCCCCAGCATTTT
d_gene: TRBD1; v_gene: TRBV5-1; abundance: .; j_gene: TRBJ1-2; CDR3aa: CASSETGGKNLGDGYTF; CDR3nt: TGCGCCAGCAGCGAGACAGGGGGCAAGAATCTAGGTGATGGCTACACCTTC
d_gene: .; v_gene: TRBV28; abundance: .; j_gene: TRBJ2-7; CDR3aa: CASSLLGRYYEQYF; CDR3nt: TGTGCCAGCAGTTTATTGGGGCGGTACTACGAGCAGTACTTC
d_gene: TRBD1; v_gene: TRBV7-2; abundance: .; j_gene: TRBJ2-7; CDR3aa: CASRYTGGYEQYF; CDR3nt: TGTGCCAGCAGATATACAGGGGGCTACGAGCAGTACTTC
d_gene: .; v_gene: TRBV28; abundance: .; j_gene: TRBJ1-5; CDR3aa: CASSLRSNQPQHF; CDR3nt: TGTGCCAGCAGTTTACGGAGCAATCAGCCCCAGCATTTT
d_gene: .; v_gene: TRBV18; abundance: .; j_gene: TRBJ2-2; CDR3aa: CASSPPIRVGTGELFF; CDR3nt: TGTGCCAGCTCACCACCCATCAGGGTGGGCACCGGGGAGCTGTTTTTT
d_gene: .; v_gene: TRBV10-3; abundance: .; j_gene: TRBJ1-4; CDR3aa: CAISESARGNEKLFF; CDR3nt: TGTGCCATCAGTGAGTCAGCCAGGGGTAATGAAAAACTGTTTTTT
d_gene: .; v_gene: TRBV6-6; abundance: once; j_gene: TRBJ2-1; CDR3aa: CASSPGDREQFF; CDR3nt: TGTGCCAGCAGCCCGGGGGATCGTGAGCAGTTCTTC
d_gene: .; v_gene: TRBV5-6; abundance: .; j_gene: TRBJ1-2; CDR3aa: CASSLGEGRYYGYTF; CDR3nt: TGTGCCAGCAGCCTTGGGGAGGGGAGGTACTATGGCTACACCTTC
d_gene: .; v_gene: TRBV7-3; abundance: .; j_gene: TRBJ1-1; CDR3aa: CASSSYGEGTEAFF; CDR3nt: TGTGCCAGCAGCTCCTACGGGGAGGGGACTGAAGCTTTCTTT
d_gene: .; v_gene: TRBV28; abundance: .; j_gene: TRBJ2-7; CDR3aa: CASSEVGRTYEQYF; CDR3nt: TGTGCCAGCAGTGAAGTGGGGAGAACCTACGAGCAGTACTTC
d_gene: .; v_gene: TRBV5-1; abundance: .; j_gene: TRBJ2-1; CDR3aa: CASSFSPASTYNEQFF; CDR3nt: TGCGCCAGCAGCTTCTCTCCCGCGAGTACCTACAATGAGCAGTTCTTC
d_gene: TRBD2; v_gene: TRBV11-3; abundance: .; j_gene: TRBJ2-1; CDR3aa: CASSPGTRTDNEQFF; CDR3nt: TGTGCCAGCAGTCCCGGGACTAGAACCGACAATGAGCAGTTCTTC
d_gene: TRBD1; v_gene: TRBV4-1; abundance: .; j_gene: TRBJ1-6; CDR3aa: CASSQGGLQGINSPLHF; CDR3nt: TGCGCCAGCAGCCAAGGAGGACTACAGGGGATAAATTCACCCCTCCACTTT
d_gene: .; v_gene: TRBV30; abundance: .; j_gene: TRBJ2-7; CDR3aa: CAAARYYEQYF; CDR3nt: TGTGCCGCGGCGCGATACTACGAGCAGTACTTC
d_gene: TRBD1; v_gene: TRBV7-2; abundance: .; j_gene: TRBJ1-2; CDR3aa: CASSPGQEDGYTF; CDR3nt: TGTGCCAGCAGCCCTGGACAGGAAGATGGCTACACCTTC
d_gene: .; v_gene: TRBV18; abundance: .; j_gene: TRBJ1-2; CDR3aa: CASSPNRGGPSYGYTF; CDR3nt: TGTGCCAGCTCACCAAACCGGGGGGGACCCTCCTATGGCTACACCTTC
d_gene: .; v_gene: TRBV4-3; abundance: .; j_gene: TRBJ2-1; CDR3aa: CASSQAPGMNNEQFF; CDR3nt: TGCGCCAGCAGCCAAGCCCCGGGGATGAACAATGAGCAGTTCTTC
d_gene: TRBD2; v_gene: TRBV9; abundance: .; j_gene: TRBJ2-3; CDR3aa: CASRGTSGSTDTQYF; CDR3nt: TGTGCCAGCAGAGGGACTAGCGGGTCCACAGATACGCAGTATTTT
d_gene: .; v_gene: TRBV25-1; abundance: .; j_gene: TRBJ2-5; CDR3aa: CASSRGGGETQYF; CDR3nt: TGTGCCAGCAGTCGAGGAGGAGGGGAGACCCAGTACTTC
d_gene: TRBD2; v_gene: TRBV29-1; abundance: .; j_gene: TRBJ2-5; CDR3aa: CSVEANSGGRETQYF; CDR3nt: TGCAGCGTTGAAGCCAATAGCGGGGGGCGAGAGACCCAGTACTTC
d_gene: TRBD1; v_gene: TRBV7-9; abundance: few; j_gene: TRBJ2-7; CDR3aa: CASSPRQGLTGYEQYF; CDR3nt: TGTGCCAGCAGCCCCAGACAGGGCCTAACAGGCTACGAGCAGTACTTC
d_gene: .; v_gene: TRBV9; abundance: .; j_gene: TRBJ2-5; CDR3aa: CASSPNLRGSQETQYF; CDR3nt: TGTGCCAGCAGCCCAAACCTAAGAGGCTCCCAAGAGACCCAGTACTTC
d_gene: TRBD2; v_gene: TRBV18; abundance: .; j_gene: TRBJ2-7; CDR3aa: CASSPSGGPSEGYF; CDR3nt: TGTGCCAGCTCACCGAGCGGGGGGCCCTCCGAGGGGTACTTC
d_gene: .; v_gene: TRBV6-1; abundance: .; j_gene: TRBJ2-5; CDR3aa: CASSEGGQQETQYF; CDR3nt: TGTGCCAGCAGTGAAGGCGGACAGCAAGAGACCCAGTACTTC
d_gene: .; v_gene: TRBV6-5; abundance: .; j_gene: TRBJ1-1; CDR3aa: CASRPRGGTEAFF; CDR3nt: TGTGCCAGCAGGCCGAGGGGGGGCACTGAAGCTTTCTTT